This TCR beta chain was identified in a study of CD8 T cells in ankylosing spondylitis. Libraries of TCR beta came from quantitative 5'-RACE with molecular barcodes. TCRdb passed the 5' RACE reads through MiXCR, listing each CDR3 protein once. The sample shows 150,000 to 200,000 distinct CDR3 sequences, about 9.9% of them seen only once. Germline assignment: CDR1 SGHRS and CDR2 YFSETQ. The CDR3 has 16 amino acids. Trimming at V came to 0 bases and at J to 4 bases, leaving 4 bases not matched to a gene. The sample consisted of blood, either unsorted or a sorted T cell fraction (not recorded which). This receptor was taken from a male donor with ankylosing spondylitis or in good health (not recorded which). The chain links TRBV5-1 to TRBJ2-3, with TRBD1 matching over 11 bases. The CDR3 spells CASSLDGQGAADTQYF. CDR3 nucleotide sequence: TGCGCCAGCAGCTTGGATGGACAGGGGGCCGCAGATACGCAGTATTTT.